These 18 T cell receptor beta chains came from one sample sequenced in a study of sequential checkpoint blockade in melanoma. Assay: immunoSEQ multiplex PCR; the TCRdb copy retains only in-frame clones and omits some. The data contain about 28,000 clones, 75% to 85% of them seen just once; the ten biggest clones take up 17%. Noted treatment: randomized to nivolumab then ipilimumab (arm A) or the reverse (arm B). This specimen consisted of CD8+ T cells sorted from blood (inferred from file names), obtained from a patient given nivolumab and ipilimumab in sequence. These receptors were taken from a human donor with melanoma.

This clone was observed a few times. The chain combines TRBV5-6 with TRBJ1-2; D unclear. Trimming left V 4 bases short and J 8 bases short, with 12 bases between. The CDR3 totals 12 residues. CDR1 and CDR2 (germline): SGHDT, YYEEEE. The CDR3 nucleotides read TGTGCCAGCAGCACCCTCGCGGCAGGCTACACCTTC. It specifies CASSTLAAGYTF.

This sequence joins TRBV30 and TRBJ1-2, with D possibly being TRBD1 (6 bases). CDR1 and CDR2 from the germline V gene are GTSNPN and SVGIG (reference sequence). The CDR3 runs 11 residues. Trimming removed 4 bases from V and 8 bases from J, with 11 bases in between. For the CDR3, the DNA is TGTGCCTGGAACAGGGCGGAGGGCTACACCTTC. Translating it yields CAWNRAEGYTF.

The V call is TRBV27, the J call TRBJ2-7, with 9 bases fitting TRBD1. This CDR3 is 14 amino acids long. Germline-derived CDR1 and CDR2 are MNHEY and SMNVEV (reference sequence). With 5 bases clipped from V and 6 bases from J, the junction kept 8 bases outside the gene matches. This CDR3 is CASSPGNRGREQYF. The CDR3 nucleotides read TGTGCCAGCAGTCCAGGGAACAGGGGGCGCGAGCAGTACTTC.

Only a few counts were recorded for this clone. The rearrangement uses TRBV5-5 and TRBJ1-3; D remains unclear. The CDR3 has 17 amino acids. Germline V gene sequence: CDR1 SGHKS, CDR2 YYEKEE (reference sequence). Between the trimmed V and J ends, which lost 4 bases and 0 bases, there was a span of 17 bases. CDR3 DNA sequence: TGTGCCAGCAGCCCCCCCTCAGCGGGGAGCTCTGGAAACACCATATATTTT. This sequence encodes CASSPPSAGSSGNTIYF.

V gene TRBV27 combines with J gene TRBJ2-1, with D perhaps matching TRBD1 (6 bases). The CDR3 is 17 residues long. The V gene's germline CDR1 is MNHEY and CDR2 SMNVEV (reference sequence). V was cut by 1 base and J by 7 bases, with 20 bases left in between. The CDR3 is CASSLLGDTRWVNEQFF. CDR3 bases: TGTGCCAGCAGTTTATTAGGGGACACGAGGTGGGTAAATGAGCAGTTCTTC.

The genes are TRBV7-9 and TRBJ2-1; TRBD2 matches 7 bases. CDR1 SEHNR and CDR2 FQNEAQ come from the germline V gene (reference sequence). The ends lost 8 bases at V and 5 bases at J; junction bases unmatched: 3. The length of the CDR3 is 12 residues. The DNA for the CDR3 is TGTGCCAGCGAGCGGGGAGACAATGAGCAGTTCTTC. Its protein product is CASERGDNEQFF.

CDR3 in amino acids: CASGAPGGRNTGELFF. The DNA for the CDR3 is TGTGCTAGTGGAGCTCCAGGAGGCAGGAACACCGGGGAGCTGTTTTTT. The chain employs TRBV12-5 and TRBJ2-2, with D maybe TRBD2 (5 bases). The CDR3 sequence is 16 residues long. Germline V gives CDR1 LGHNT, CDR2 FRNRAP. With 6 bases removed from V and 1 base from J, the gap between germline ends came to 15 bases.

The chain joins TRBV7-2 to TRBJ1-3; possible D gene TRBD1, 6 bases. Trimming stripped 4 bases from V and 2 bases from J, with 15 bases between. The CDR3 has 16 residues. The germline gives CDR1 SGHTA, CDR2 FQGNSA. The DNA of the CDR3 is TGTGCCAGCAGCTCCCTCCGGGGGGCGACTGGAAACACCATATATTTT. It is translated as CASSSLRGATGNTIYF.

The chain employs TRBV7-8 and TRBJ1-3; D is perhaps TRBD1 (5 bases). V was pared by 2 bases and J by 1 base, with 9 bases between. The CDR3 length is 15 residues. Germline-derived CDR1 and CDR2 are SGHVS and FQNEAQ. CDR3 region: CASSLLDSSGNTIYF. CDR3 in DNA: TGTGCCAGCAGCTTATTAGACAGTTCTGGAAACACCATATATTTT. Variable domain in full (rest from reference TRBV7-8 and TRBJ1-3): GAGVSQSPRYKVAKRGQDVALRCDPISGHVSLFWYQQALGQGPEFLTYFQNEAQLDKSGLPSDRFFAERPEGSVSTLKIQRTQQEDSAVYLCASSLLDSSGNTIYFGEGSWLTVV.

J is TRBJ2-1 and V is TRBV2, with 11 bases lining up with TRBD2. CDR1 and CDR2 from the germline V gene are SNHLY and FYNNEI. The trim removed 8 bases at V and 12 bases at J, leaving 12 bases unmatched. The CDR3 has 14 residues. This CDR3 reads CASVGLAGQSGQFF. CDR3 sequence (DNA): TGTGCCAGCGTAGGACTAGCGGGTCAATCAGGGCAGTTCTTC.

The chain is built from TRBV6-5 and TRBJ1-5, with D possibly TRBD1 on 5 matching bases. CDR1 and CDR2 from the germline V gene are MNHEY and SVGAGI. The CDR3 has 13 residues. V lost 6 bases, J lost 2 bases, and 8 bases lay in between. The DNA of the CDR3 is TGTGCCAGCAGCCAACAGGGCAATCAGCCCCAGCATTTT. Its translation: CASSQQGNQPQHF.

This clone was found a few times. The V call is TRBV6-6, the J call TRBJ2-7; possible D gene TRBD1, 6 bases. The CDR3 loop spans 15 amino acids. Germline lookup yields CDR1 MNHNY and CDR2 SVGAGI (reference sequence). Trimming took 1 base from V and 6 from J, leaving 16 bases between them. CDR3 region: CASSYYQTGSGEQYF. In nucleotides, the CDR3 is TGTGCCAGCAGTTACTATCAAACAGGGTCGGGCGAGCAGTACTTC.

The chain employs TRBV7-2 and TRBJ2-1, with no clear D. The CDR3 extends over 12 amino acids. The ends were cut back, 8 bases at V and 4 bases at J, with 9 bases in the middle. CDR1 is SGHTA and CDR2 is FQGNSA in the germline V gene. The CDR3 reads CASLGGYNEQFF. The CDR3 nucleotides are TGTGCCAGCCTTGGCGGTTACAATGAGCAGTTCTTC.

This clone is medium-sized (0.01 to 0.1%) by share. The chain joins TRBV7-9 to TRBJ2-1; tentatively, D is TRBD1 (5 bases). Trimming removed 3 bases from V and 8 bases from J, with 11 bases in between. The CDR3 is 13 amino acids. Germline CDR1 is SEHNR and CDR2 is FQNEAQ (reference sequence). The CDR3 region has the DNA TGTGCCAGCAGCTTCTCAGGGATCGATGAGCAGTTCTTC. Translating it yields CASSFSGIDEQFF.

The chain has TRBV7-3 and TRBJ2-2; 9 bases align to TRBD1. Trimming took 5 bases from V and 5 from J; bases not matched to a gene: 9. CDR3 length: 16 amino acids. Germline V gene lookup returns CDR1 SGHTA and CDR2 FQGTGA. The CDR3 nucleotides are TGTGCCAGCAGCACCTACAGGGGGCGGAATACCGGGGAGCTGTTTTTT. This encodes CASSTYRGRNTGELFF.

This sequence joins TRBV4-3 and TRBJ2-1, with 10 bases aligning to TRBD1. Germline trimming cut 3 bases from V and 6 bases from J; bases unmatched to any gene: 11. The CDR3 is 17 amino acids. The V gene's germline CDR1 is LGHNA and CDR2 YSLEER. CDR3 DNA sequence: TGCGCCAGCAGCCATGTTCCCGGGACAGGGGTCCTCAATGAGCAGTTCTTC. It yields the protein CASSHVPGTGVLNEQFF.

The chain recombines TRBV19 with TRBJ2-7; D may be TRBD1 (5 bases). Germline-derived CDR1 and CDR2 are LNHDA and SQIVND (reference sequence). The CDR3 covers 13 residues. With 3 bases removed from V and 3 bases from J, the gap between germline ends came to 9 bases. The CDR3 protein is CASSMVGHYEQYF. The CDR3 DNA sequence: TGTGCCAGTAGTATGGTAGGACACTACGAGCAGTACTTC.

The chain has TRBV19 and TRBJ2-3; TRBD2 matches 8 bases. The CDR3 extends over 14 amino acids. Germline CDR1 reads LNHDA; CDR2 reads SQIVND (reference sequence). V shed 2 bases and J 5 bases; nucleotides not matched to a gene: 3. The CDR3 bases are TGTGCCAGTAGTATACCGGGACTAGAAGATACGCAGTATTTT. This translates into CASSIPGLEDTQYF.